The sequence of this TCR beta chain was determined in a study of STAT3 mutations in large granular lymphocyte leukemia. Study-wide context: Roughly half of the longitudinally sequenced T-LGLL patients carried detectable canonical activating STAT3 mutations. Study-wide results and caveats: Every T-cell large granular lymphocyte leukemia patient had at least one immunodominant TCR beta clonotype. After therapy, 6 of 18 patients switched clonotypes, all new clones STAT3 wild type.

Details on this clone: Its cognate antigen is unknown.

In germline, CDR1 is SGHKS, CDR2 YYEKEE (reference sequence). The V gene lost 4 bases and the J gene lost 15 bases, with 26 bases spanning the gap. This CDR3 region has 15 residues. About 40,000 productive templates were obtained per sample on average. Some clones are missing from TCRdb's copy, which holds only in-frame ones; the method was immunoSEQ multiplex PCR. Of 9,000 to 15,000 clones detected, 60% to 85% appear once; the ten largest clones hold less than 50%. The origin of this receptor is a man aged 55 to 69 with T-cell large granular lymphocyte leukemia. Some clones in this sample may be carry-over from other donors' samples. Material: peripheral blood mononuclear cells. The chain joins TRBV5-5 to TRBJ2-1, with D perhaps assigned TRBD1 or TRBD2 (5 bases each). DNA of the CDR3: TGTGCCAGCAGCAGCGAGCCGGGGCGCGTTATGTCAGGGTTCTTC. Its protein is CASSSEPGRVMSGFF.